The next 9 T cell receptor beta chains were all read from a single sample in a study of blood T cell repertoires in COVID-19. TCRdb keeps only in-frame clones here, not all; method: immunoSEQ multiplex PCR. This sample has 200,000 or so clones, with approximately 92% found just once. Sample: PBMCs or T cells enriched from blood (not recorded which). These TCRs come from a woman younger than 30 in a cohort exposed to, infected with or recovered from COVID-19 (not recorded which).

The chain links TRBV18 to TRBJ1-2; D is unresolved. The CDR3 runs to 11 residues. Per the germline V gene, CDR1 is KGHSH and CDR2 is LQKENI. Trimming took off 2 bases at V and 5 bases at J, with 3 bases between the two ends. The CDR3 DNA sequence: TGTGCCAGCTCACCAGAGTATGGCTACACCTTC. This translates into CASSPEYGYTF. The complete variable domain, with remaining parts taken from reference TRBV18 and TRBJ1-2, reads NAGVMQNPRHLVRRRGQEARLRCSPMKGHSHVYWYRQLPEEGLKFMVYLQKENIIDESGMPKERFSAEFPKEGPSILRIQQVVRGDSAAYFCASSPEYGYTFGSGTRLTVV.

The chain is built from TRBV4-1 and TRBJ1-2; D is unclear. V lost 0 bases to trimming and J lost 4 bases, with 12 bases between them. This CDR3 contains 15 residues. In germline, CDR1 is MGHRA, CDR2 YSYEKL. The CDR3 region has the DNA TGCGCCAGCAGCCAAGATTCGAGGGCGGCCTATGGCTACACCTTC. Translating gives CASSQDSRAAYGYTF.

The chain uses TRBV10-3 and TRBJ2-1; 7 bases are a match to TRBD2. Germline trimming cut 8 bases from V and 7 bases from J; bases unmatched to any gene: 11. The V gene's germline CDR1 is ENHRY and CDR2 SYGVKD. The CDR3 runs 14 residues. This chain's CDR3 is CAIGRGGTVNEQFF. CDR3 sequence (DNA): TGTGCCATCGGGCGCGGGGGAACGGTGAATGAGCAGTTCTTC.

About this clone itself: This CDR3 is also generated by other DNA sequences in the sample. V usage is TRBV2 and J usage is TRBJ1-3; 7 nucleotides line up with TRBD1. The CDR3 is made up of 15 amino acids. In germline, CDR1 is SNHLY, CDR2 FYNNEI. V lost 2 bases to trimming and J lost 0 bases; unmatched junction nucleotides: 1. The CDR3 sequence: CASSERQGSGNTIYF. In DNA, the CDR3 is TGTGCCAGCAGTGAAAGACAGGGCTCTGGAAACACCATATATTTT.

The gene calls are TRBV3-1 (or the pseudogene TRBV3-2) and TRBJ2-1, with D perhaps matching TRBD2 (6 bases). Germline V gene lookup returns CDR1 LGHDT and CDR2 YNNKEL (reference sequence). V was trimmed by 4 bases and J by 0 bases, leaving 19 bases between them. CDR3 size: 18 residues. The CDR3 DNA is TGTGCCAGCAGCCTCCTCGGCGGGGCGCAAAGCTCCTACAATGAGCAGTTCTTC. Protein: CASSLLGGAQSSYNEQFF.

This clone came up once. For the CDR3, the DNA is TGCGCCAGCAGCTTCGCGGCTAGCGGGGGGCAAGGAGATACGCAGTATTTT. Translating gives CASSFAASGGQGDTQYF. The chain carries TRBV5-1 and TRBJ2-3; 11 bases map to TRBD2. CDR3 size: 17 residues. The V gene's germline CDR1 is SGHRS and CDR2 YFSETQ. V was clipped by 2 bases and J by 5 bases; unmatched bases: 10.

The genes are TRBV18 and TRBJ1-1; D is ambiguous. The CDR3 runs 14 residues. Trimming shortened V by 4 bases and J by 4 bases, and 13 bases separated the two germline ends. Per germline, CDR1 KGHSH and CDR2 LQKENI. CDR3 sequence reads: CASSRESTITEAFF. CDR3 DNA sequence: TGTGCCAGCTCACGGGAGAGCACGATCACTGAAGCTTTCTTT.

This rearrangement joins TRBV6-1 to TRBJ2-5; 8 positions agree with TRBD2. This CDR3 spans 15 amino acids. Germline CDR1 and CDR2: MNHNS and SASEGT. V shed 0 bases and J 2 bases; nucleotides not matched to a gene: 2. The CDR3 is CASSEATGGQETQYF. The CDR3 DNA follows: TGTGCCAGCAGTGAAGCGACGGGGGGGCAAGAGACCCAGTACTTC.

The chain combines TRBV5-4 with TRBJ1-2, with D hard to call. Germline V CDR1 and CDR2: SGHNT, YYREEE (reference sequence). Between the trimmed V and J ends, which lost 1 base and 3 bases, there was a span of 13 bases. The CDR3 consists of 15 residues. The CDR3 DNA reads TGTGCCAGCAGCTTGCCGAACAGACTAGACTATGGCTACACCTTC. Its translation is CASSLPNRLDYGYTF.